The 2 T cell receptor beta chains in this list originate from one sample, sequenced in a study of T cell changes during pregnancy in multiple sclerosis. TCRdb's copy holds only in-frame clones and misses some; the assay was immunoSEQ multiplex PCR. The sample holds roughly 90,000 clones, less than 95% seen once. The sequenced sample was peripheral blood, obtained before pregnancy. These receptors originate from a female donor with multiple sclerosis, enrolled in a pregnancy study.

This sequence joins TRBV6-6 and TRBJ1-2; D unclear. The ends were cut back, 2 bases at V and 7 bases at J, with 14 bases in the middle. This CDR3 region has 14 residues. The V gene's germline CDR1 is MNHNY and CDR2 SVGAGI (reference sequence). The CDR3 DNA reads TGTGCCAGCAGTTACGGCCGAACCAGTCCTGGCTACACCTTC. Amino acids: CASSYGRTSPGYTF.

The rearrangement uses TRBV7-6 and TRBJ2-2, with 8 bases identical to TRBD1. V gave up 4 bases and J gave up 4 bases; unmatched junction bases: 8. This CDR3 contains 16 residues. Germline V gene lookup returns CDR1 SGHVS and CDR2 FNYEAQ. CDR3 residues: CASSWIQGAGTGELFF. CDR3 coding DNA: TGTGCCAGCAGCTGGATTCAGGGGGCGGGCACCGGGGAGCTGTTTTTT.